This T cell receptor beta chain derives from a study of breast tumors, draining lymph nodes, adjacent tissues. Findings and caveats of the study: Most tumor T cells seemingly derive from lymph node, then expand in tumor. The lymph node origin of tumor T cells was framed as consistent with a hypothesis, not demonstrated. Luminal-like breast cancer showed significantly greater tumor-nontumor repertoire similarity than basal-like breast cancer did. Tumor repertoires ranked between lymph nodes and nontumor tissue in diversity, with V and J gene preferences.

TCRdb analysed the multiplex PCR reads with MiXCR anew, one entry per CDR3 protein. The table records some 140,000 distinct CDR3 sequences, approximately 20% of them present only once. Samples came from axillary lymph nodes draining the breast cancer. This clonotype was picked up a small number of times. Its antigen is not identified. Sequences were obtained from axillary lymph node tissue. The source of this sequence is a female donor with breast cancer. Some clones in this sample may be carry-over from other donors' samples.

The CDR3 here is CSAREMGRYNSPLHF. The CDR3 DNA sequence: TGCAGTGCTAGAGAAATGGGACGGTATAATTCACCCCTCCACTTT. V usage is TRBV20-1 and J usage is TRBJ1-6; D is perhaps TRBD1 (5 bases). CDR1 and CDR2 (germline): DFQATT, SNEGSKA (reference sequence). This CDR3 has 15 residues. V lost 0 bases and J lost 4, with 10 bases in between.